These T cell receptor beta chains were read from a single sample in a study of blood T cell repertoires in COVID-19. This table comes from immunoSEQ multiplex PCR, and its TCRdb copy is limited to in-frame clones, with some not included. Among approximately 63,000 clones listed, 90% to 95% were seen once. The sample taken for sequencing was peripheral blood. The source is a human donor in a cohort sampled during active COVID-19. Each CDR3 is given with its conserved first and last residue.

V gene: TRBV6-5; J gene: TRBJ1-3; CDR3 length: 14; CDR3 protein: CASSQGQIGNTIYF
V gene: TRBV2; J gene: TRBJ1-4; CDR3 length: 13; CDR3 protein: CASSEEDSALPPF
V gene: TRBV19; J gene: TRBJ2-7; CDR3 length: 16; CDR3 protein: CASSIRSSGGLYEQYF
V gene: TRBV9; J gene: TRBJ2-5; CDR3 length: 18; CDR3 protein: CASSVGPAGGLGSETQYF
V gene: TRBV13; J gene: TRBJ2-7; CDR3 length: 17; CDR3 protein: CASSQIPGLAQSYEQYF
V gene: TRBV27; J gene: TRBJ1-2; CDR3 length: 13; CDR3 protein: CASSLGSNYGYTF
V gene: TRBV10-1; J gene: TRBJ2-3; CDR3 length: 16; CDR3 protein: CASSELAGLQVGTQYF
V gene: TRBV3-1/TRBV3-2; J gene: TRBJ2-1; CDR3 length: 15; CDR3 protein: CASSQGNSGGGEQFF
V gene: TRBV2; J gene: TRBJ2-2; CDR3 length: 14; CDR3 protein: CASTSGVNTGELFF
V gene: TRBV5-5; J gene: TRBJ2-6; CDR3 length: 15; CDR3 protein: CASSTGTNGANVLTF
V gene: TRBV5-5; J gene: TRBJ2-3; CDR3 length: 16; CDR3 protein: CASSLNRGELTDTQYF
V gene: TRBV5-5; J gene: TRBJ1-5; CDR3 length: 15; CDR3 protein: CASSPGTGNYQPQHF
V gene: TRBV3-1/TRBV3-2; J gene: TRBJ2-2; CDR3 length: 17; CDR3 protein: CASSQVVARIGTGELFF
V gene: TRBV4-1; J gene: TRBJ1-1; CDR3 length: 14; CDR3 protein: CASSFRGGYTEAFF
V gene: TRBV5-1; J gene: TRBJ2-7; CDR3 length: 15; CDR3 protein: CASSGTGSLSYEQYF
V gene: TRBV6-5; J gene: TRBJ1-1; CDR3 length: 13; CDR3 protein: CASSYRVRTEAFF
V gene: TRBV18; J gene: TRBJ1-5; CDR3 length: 15; CDR3 protein: CASSTGQGSLQPQHF
V gene: TRBV7-2; J gene: TRBJ2-2; CDR3 length: 15; CDR3 protein: CASSLWGGNTGELFF
V gene: TRBV5-1; J gene: TRBJ2-7; CDR3 length: 15; CDR3 protein: CASSFGPAGPYEQYF
V gene: TRBV19; J gene: TRBJ1-2; CDR3 length: 14; CDR3 protein: CASRAQGAAEGYTF
V gene: TRBV28; J gene: TRBJ2-5; CDR3 length: 14; CDR3 protein: CASSLGQGGETQYF
V gene: TRBV19; J gene: TRBJ1-1; CDR3 length: 14; CDR3 protein: CASKEAGVRAEAFF
V gene: TRBV7-3; J gene: TRBJ2-3; CDR3 length: 17; CDR3 protein: CASSLTFTGGSTDTQYF
V gene: TRBV19; J gene: TRBJ1-6; CDR3 length: 14; CDR3 protein: CASSIDTGEPPLHF
V gene: TRBV18; J gene: TRBJ1-1; CDR3 length: 14; CDR3 protein: CASSPDRLNTEAFF
V gene: TRBV28; J gene: TRBJ1-5; CDR3 length: 15; CDR3 protein: CASSPPTGRGQPQHF
V gene: TRBV7-9; J gene: TRBJ1-5; CDR3 length: 13; CDR3 protein: CASSGTGDQPQHF
V gene: TRBV6-4; J gene: TRBJ2-3; CDR3 length: 15; CDR3 protein: CASSDRGGSTDTQYF
V gene: TRBV24-1; J gene: TRBJ2-3; CDR3 length: 14; CDR3 protein: CATSDPRGIDTQYF
V gene: TRBV5-1; J gene: TRBJ1-2; CDR3 length: 14; CDR3 protein: CASSLAEPSYGYTF
V gene: TRBV13; J gene: TRBJ2-7; CDR3 length: 16; CDR3 protein: CASSLVGREGLYEQYF
V gene: TRBV28; J gene: TRBJ1-3; CDR3 length: 14; CDR3 protein: CASSLTASGNTIYF
V gene: TRBV18; J gene: TRBJ1-2; CDR3 length: 15; CDR3 protein: CASSPSTGYVYGYTF
V gene: TRBV28; J gene: TRBJ2-5; CDR3 length: 15; CDR3 protein: CASNSRVTAQETQYF
V gene: TRBV10-2; J gene: TRBJ2-7; CDR3 length: 12; CDR3 protein: CATKGVSYEQYF